This TCR beta chain appears in the sequencing data of a study of shared clonotypes between healthy human individuals. Among the donors, all were Caucasian adults who lived in Nashville, Tennessee. This clone has only one observation. Its specificity is unknown. The assay was carried out at the deep level. Genomic DNA from each subset was divided evenly over several immunoSEQ plates. Sequenced by immunoSEQ multiplex PCR; TCRdb stores in-frame clones only, minus some. The sample includes 1.4 million to 1.5 million clones, over 95% of them seen just once. V was cut by 4 bases and J by 8 bases, with 21 bases left in between. CDR1 MNHEY and CDR2 SVGAGI come from the germline V gene. The CDR3 loop spans 15 amino acids. Overall study findings and caveats: At large depth, rarefaction still showed sorted-subset sequencing to be incomplete.

The source is a man aged 25-45 years in good health. Sample: naive CD4+ T cells sorted from blood. Subset: CD45RA+ positively selected. J is TRBJ2-7 and V is TRBV6-5, with no clear D. The CDR3 region has the DNA TGTGCCAGCAGTTCGAACAGCCCGGGCAGCGCGAAGCAGTACTTC. It translates to CASSSNSPGSAKQYF.